What follows describes a single T cell receptor beta chain. This clonotype has a count of ten or more. What antigen it recognizes has not been identified. No much larger clonotype is one base removed from it; base qualities were not supplied. This specimen comes from a study of Graves' ophthalmopathy and Graves' hyperthyroidism (dated by TCRdb to 2016 to 2019). In terms of the full investigation: Peripheral blood was collected at initial diagnosis, prior to any treatment. To tell Graves' ophthalmopathy apart from Graves' hyperthyroidism, and to predict which patients would progress to ophthalmopathy, the study relied on TCR beta repertoire signatures. In total, 135 blood samples were TCR-sequenced: fewer than 50 ophthalmopathy, some 75 hyperthyroidism and some 17 hyperthyroidism-to-ophthalmopathy patients. A discovery set of 100 patients (roughly 43 ophthalmopathy, about 58 stable hyperthyroidism) was enrolled to explore V-J signatures distinguishing ophthalmopathy from hyperthyroidism. For independent validation, a separate cohort was made up of around 19 hyperthyroidism patients plus 17 patients who later progressed from hyperthyroidism to ophthalmopathy. In roughly 6 hyperthyroidism patients, the T-cell repertoires found in thyroid tissue were compared with those found in blood. After sampling, hyperthyroidism patients received methimazole starting at 30 mg daily, and ophthalmopathy patients received high-dose intravenous methylprednisolone. On the study overall, not on this receptor specifically: Ophthalmopathy was separated from stable hyperthyroidism by the 13-signature model with roughly 87% sensitivity and about 83% specificity in cross-validation and with 80%/75% in the test set. Sample size was not predetermined statistically, and investigators were not blinded to group allocation. In validation, the model predicted ophthalmopathy progression with more than 70% sensitivity and 72.22% specificity; approximately 12 predicted patients were CT-confirmed with GO in a median of around 6.5 months. Most expanded thyroid clonotypes with frequency above 0.001 were also detected in blood, suggesting blood repertoires may reflect the thyroid immune response.

TCR beta CDR3 regions were amplified from RNA transcripts for repertoire sequencing. The first round of RT-PCR was done with HTBI primers and the Qiagen OneStep RT-PCR kit, and was followed by a second round of multiplex PCR, then size selection and purification. The libraries underwent paired-end sequencing with 100 bp reads on an Illumina HiSeq2000. In the source study's methods: Reads were processed with SOAPnuke, discarding reads with adapters, uncalled bases, mean Phred below 15, or no exact constant-primer or identifier match. COPE v1.2.5 was used to merge the high-quality paired reads. Clonotypes were defined as unique nucleotide sequences and were aligned to IMGT TRB V, D and J references using MiTCR v1.1. The analysis was limited to V-J combinations with a frequency above 0.0001, which together covered 99.2% of repertoires. For each V-J combination, a TCR clonal expansion and chaos score was defined as F50 clonal expansion divided by the chaos observed in the TCRdist matrix. Features were reduced by Welch's t-statistics and random forest to roughly 14 V-J combinations, which fed a naive Bayes classifier. Thyroid-blood repertoire similarity was quantified with the Morisita-Horn index. TCRdb reprocessing: public reads trimmed at Q25 with fastp, clones called with MiXCR, in-frame beta chains kept. Entries that share a CDR3 protein sequence are merged under the most common genes and DNA. None of the V and J calls come from the authors' own analysis; TCRdb made them. The sample table records under 350,000 distinct CDR3 sequences; roughly 16% of these occur just once. 12% of the sample is taken by the ten largest.

Patients with ophthalmopathy had moderately to severely active disease, with a Clinical Activity Score of 3 or more, a NOSPECS grade of 4 or more, and a disease duration of less than 3 months. Patients with other autoimmune diseases, uncontrolled infections, pregnancy or lactation were excluded. Clinical symptoms, serum thyroxine, TRAb, thyroid ultrasound and orbital computed tomography were used for diagnosis. PBMCs were isolated from about 9.2 ml of fresh peripheral blood by Ficoll-Paque density gradient centrifugation. Total RNA was extracted using Trizol reagent, and RNA quality was checked on an Agilent 2100 Bioanalyzer. The CDR3 goes from the cysteine to the phenylalanine over 16 residues. The retained sequence is limited to the CDR3, 48 bases, with the frame set at the first base. A distance of 17 bases separates the germline ends of V and J, which lose 0 bases and 6 bases respectively. Sequences MGHRA (CDR1) and YSYEKL (CDR2) are obtained from the germline V gene.

What was sequenced was peripheral blood. The receptor comes from an adult man with Graves' ophthalmopathy. The chain is encoded by TRBV4-1 joined to TRBJ1-2; a tentative D match to TRBD1 spans 6 bases. The DNA sequence is given as TGCGCCAGCAGCCAAGACGGGGGGGGCGCGATTGATGGCTACACCTTC. Translation gives CASSQDGGGAIDGYTF.